This entry lists 22 T cell receptor beta chains sequenced from one sample in a study of siplizumab effects on memory and regulatory T cells. The method was immunoSEQ multiplex PCR; TCRdb's version includes in-frame clones alone and lacks a portion of them. The sample contains around 95,000 clones, around 92% of which appear only once. The sequenced material came from CD4+ T cells sorted from blood. Receptors originate from a human donor in good health.

The J gene is TRBJ2-5, the V gene TRBV6-5; possibly TRBD1 for D (6 bases). V dropped 6 bases and J dropped 4 bases, with 6 bases sitting between them. This CDR3 contains 11 residues. Germline V gives CDR1 MNHEY, CDR2 SVGAGI. The CDR3: CASRQGETQYF. In nucleotides, the CDR3 is TGTGCCAGCAGACAGGGAGAGACCCAGTACTTC.

J is TRBJ2-3 and V is TRBV6-1; TRBD1 matches at 9 bases. Looked up from germline, CDR1 is MNHNS and CDR2 is SASEGT. The junction had 6 bases not matched to a gene; V was cut back by 6 bases and J by 5 bases. The CDR3 is made up of 14 amino acids. Here the CDR3 DNA reads TGTGCCAGCAGACCGACAGGGGGTGAAGATACGCAGTATTTT. As protein: CASRPTGGEDTQYF.

CDR3 nucleotide sequence: TGTGCCAGCTCACCACCGTCACCCCCCTACAATGAGCAGTTCTTC. Translated, it gives CASSPPSPPYNEQFF. This chain joins TRBV18 and TRBJ2-1, with D hard to call. Germline V gene sequence: CDR1 KGHSH, CDR2 LQKENI. CDR3 size: 15 residues. Trimming stripped 0 bases from V and 2 bases from J, with 8 bases between.

This chain connects TRBV7-7 to TRBJ1-4, with a weak D call TRBD1 (5 bases). Germline V lookup: CDR1 SSHAT, CDR2 FNYEAQ (reference sequence). The V gene lost 5 bases and the J gene lost 8 bases, with 18 bases spanning the gap. CDR3 length equals 15 residues. CDR3: CASSALGGLGEKLFF. In nucleotides, the CDR3 is TGTGCCAGCAGCGCCCTCGGGGGATTAGGGGAAAAACTGTTTTTT.

The DNA for the CDR3 is TGCGCCAGCAGCTCCGATCGGTATGGCTACACCTTC. Translating it yields CASSSDRYGYTF. The chain is built from TRBV5-1 and TRBJ1-2; D gene uncertain. The CDR3 consists of 12 residues. Trimming removed 3 bases from V and 5 bases from J, with 8 bases in between. CDR1 SGHRS and CDR2 YFSETQ come from the germline V gene.

V and J are TRBV10-1 and TRBJ2-3; D is possibly TRBD2 (6 bases). The CDR3 spans 13 residues. CDR1 is WNHNN, CDR2 SYGVQD, per germline (reference sequence). Between the trimmed V and J ends, which lost 8 bases and 3 bases, there was a span of 12 bases. The CDR3 is CASAGRTTDTQYF. CDR3 coding DNA: TGCGCCAGCGCGGGACGAACTACAGATACGCAGTATTTT.

This clone has more than one count but fewer than ten. The genes are TRBV5-1 and TRBJ1-1; 9 bases map to TRBD1. CDR1 and CDR2 from the germline V gene are SGHRS and YFSETQ. This CDR3 is 14 amino acids long. The J segment lost 5 bases and the V segment lost 6 bases, leaving 8 bases of the junction unmatched. The CDR3 sequence is CASTEDRGQTEAFF. The DNA for the CDR3 is TGCGCCAGCACCGAGGACAGGGGACAAACTGAAGCTTTCTTT.

The V and J genes are TRBV5-4 and TRBJ1-2, with 7 positions matching TRBD1. The CDR3 has 12 residues. V shed 3 bases and J 8 bases; nucleotides not matched to a gene: 4. Germline CDR1 is SGHNT and CDR2 is YYREEE (reference sequence). The CDR3, as DNA: TGTGCCAGCAGCTCGACAGGGATGGGCTACACCTTC. Protein sequence: CASSSTGMGYTF.

This clone came up once. This chain uses TRBV5-1 with TRBJ2-3; 8 positions agree with TRBD2. CDR3 length: 15 amino acids. The germline gives CDR1 SGHRS, CDR2 YFSETQ. V lost 4 bases, J lost 4 bases, and 8 bases stayed unmatched. The CDR3 region is CASSPPAGGPDTQYF. The CDR3 DNA follows: TGCGCCAGCAGCCCACCCGCGGGAGGACCAGATACGCAGTATTTT.

The V call is TRBV5-4, the J call TRBJ1-2, with TRBD1 matching 12 bases. This CDR3 region has 16 residues. Trimming at V came to 0 bases and at J to 6 bases, leaving 6 bases not matched to a gene. Per the germline V gene, CDR1 is SGHNT and CDR2 is YYREEE (reference sequence). The CDR3 region is CASSLDFGTGGDGYTF. Here the CDR3 DNA reads TGTGCCAGCAGCTTGGATTTTGGGACAGGGGGCGATGGCTACACCTTC.

To note about this clone: Different DNA sequences within this sample yield the same CDR3. The chain joins TRBV18 to TRBJ2-7, with 9 nucleotides matching TRBD1. This CDR3 is built from 15 residues. Looked up from germline, CDR1 is KGHSH and CDR2 is LQKENI. After removal of 0 bases from V and 5 bases from J, the junction contained 5 bases not matched to a gene. In nucleotides, the CDR3 is TGTGCCAGCTCACCACCGGGACAGGGTCGAAACGAGCAGTACTTC. This encodes CASSPPGQGRNEQYF.

The chain couples TRBV19 to TRBJ1-2; 8 bases match TRBD1. With V trimmed by 1 base and J by 5 bases, 6 bases remained unmatched. Germline V gene lookup returns CDR1 LNHDA and CDR2 SQIVND (reference sequence). CDR3 length: 15 amino acids. CDR3 coding DNA: TGTGCCAGTAGTATAGTCGGGACAGGACTTTATGGCTACACCTTC. It specifies CASSIVGTGLYGYTF. Complete variable domain (other parts from reference TRBV19 and TRBJ1-2): DGGITQSPKYLFRKEGQNVTLSCEQNLNHDAMYWYRQDPGQGLRLIYYSQIVNDFQKGDIAEGYSVSREKKESFPLTVTSAQKNPTAFYLCASSIVGTGLYGYTFGSGTRLTVV.

The chain uses TRBV6-1 and TRBJ1-2; D may be TRBD1 (5 bases). CDR1 is MNHNS and CDR2 is SASEGT in the germline V gene. V dropped 1 base and J dropped 1 base, with 10 bases sitting between them. CDR3 length: 15 residues. The CDR3 DNA follows: TGTGCCAGCAGTGAAGGACAGTCGCGTAACTATGGCTACACCTTC. Protein product: CASSEGQSRNYGYTF.

In this sample, this clone turned up once. V usage is TRBV7-9 and J usage is TRBJ2-3, with 8 bases lining up with TRBD1. This CDR3 has 13 amino acids. Trimming at V came to 11 bases and at J to 4 bases, leaving 8 bases not matched to a gene. The V gene's germline CDR1 is SEHNR and CDR2 FQNEAQ (reference sequence). CDR3 region: CAFSGQGPDTQYF. The CDR3 bases are TGTGCCTTCAGCGGACAGGGCCCAGATACGCAGTATTTT. The variable domain in full, completed from reference TRBV7-9 and TRBJ2-3, reads DTGVSQNPRHKITKRGQNVTFRCDPISEHNRLYWYRQTLGQGPEFLTYFQNEAQLEKSRLLSDRFSAERPKGSFSTLEIQRTEQGDSAMYLCAFSGQGPDTQYFGPGTRLTVL.

The chain couples TRBV19 to TRBJ1-1; the D gene is possibly TRBD1 (6 bases). CDR3 size: 12 residues. CDR1 and CDR2 (germline): LNHDA, SQIVND (reference sequence). With 5 bases removed from V and 5 bases from J, the gap between germline ends came to 9 bases. The CDR3 bases are TGTGCCAGTAGTGTAGGGGGGACTGAAGCTTTCTTT. It codes for CASSVGGTEAFF.

J is TRBJ2-5 and V is TRBV30, with D unresolved. The CDR3 is made up of 14 amino acids. Germline lookup yields CDR1 GTSNPN and CDR2 SVGIG (reference sequence). V lost 3 bases and J 5 bases, leaving 16 bases between the germline ends. In DNA form, the CDR3 reads TGTGCCTGGAGCGAACCGAGGAAGATCGAGACCCAGTACTTC. It encodes CAWSEPRKIETQYF.

The genes are TRBV4-1 and TRBJ2-1, with TRBD2 as a possible D gene (6 bases). V shed 1 base and J shed 6 bases, with 10 bases lying between them. The CDR3 has 14 amino acids. The V gene's germline CDR1 is MGHRA and CDR2 YSYEKL. CDR3 protein: CASSQGRLVNEQFF. The CDR3, as DNA: TGCGCCAGCAGCCAAGGGCGACTAGTCAATGAGCAGTTCTTC.

V usage is TRBV5-1 and J usage is TRBJ2-7, with TRBD1 identical over 7 bases. There are 13 residues in the CDR3. V shed 4 bases and J 3 bases; nucleotides not matched to a gene: 4. Germline assignment: CDR1 SGHRS and CDR2 YFSETQ. The CDR3 nucleotides read TGCGCCAGCAGCACCGGACAGGACTACGAGCAGTACTTC. Encoded protein: CASSTGQDYEQYF.

The CDR3 reads CATPSGPGNTIYF. CDR3 DNA: TGTGCCACCCCAAGTGGACCTGGAAACACCATATATTTT. The V call is TRBV7-9, the J call TRBJ1-3; no clear D gene. The length of the CDR3 is 13 residues. Germline V gives CDR1 SEHNR, CDR2 FQNEAQ (reference sequence). Trimming removed 10 bases from V and 2 bases from J, with 12 bases in between. Combining the CDR3 with reference TRBV7-9 and TRBJ1-3 gives the whole variable domain DTGVSQNPRHKITKRGQNVTFRCDPISEHNRLYWYRQTLGQGPEFLTYFQNEAQLEKSRLLSDRFSAERPKGSFSTLEIQRTEQGDSAMYLCATPSGPGNTIYFGEGSWLTVV.

This chain joins TRBV6-5 and TRBJ2-7, with TRBD1 matching over 7 bases. The germline V gene has CDR1 MNHEY and CDR2 SVGAGI. The CDR3 totals 14 residues. V was pared by 6 bases and J by 4 bases, with 9 bases of the junction left unmatched. CDR3 sequence: CASSTPGQIYEQYF. DNA for the CDR3: TGTGCCAGCAGCACCCCGGGACAGATTTACGAGCAGTACTTC.

The chain couples TRBV27 to TRBJ2-3, with D perhaps assigned TRBD1 or TRBD2 (5 bases each). The CDR3 is 15 amino acids. V lost 6 bases, J lost 2 bases, and 15 bases lay in between. Germline assignment: CDR1 MNHEY and CDR2 SMNVEV (reference sequence). This chain's CDR3 is CASRRLGEPTDTQYF. The CDR3, as DNA: TGTGCCAGCAGGAGGCTAGGGGAGCCCACAGATACGCAGTATTTT.

V is TRBV7-3 and J is TRBJ2-7; 8 bases match TRBD2. There are 13 residues in the CDR3. The junction had 6 bases not matched to a gene; V was cut back by 5 bases and J by 6 bases. The germline V gene has CDR1 SGHTA and CDR2 FQGTGA. The DNA of the CDR3 is TGTGCCAGCAGCCGGACTAGCCGGAGCGAGCAGTACTTC. Translated, it gives CASSRTSRSEQYF.